One and the same sample provided the 23 T cell receptor beta chains below, sequenced in a study of cytomegalovirus exposure and HLA in healthy donors. The study ran its PCR with 60 Vbeta and 13 Jbeta primers. Profiled with immunoSEQ multiplex PCR; TCRdb holds only in-frame clones, not every one. The table has around 140,000 clones, about 78% seen once. The sequencing input was PBMCs. The receptor set was obtained from a female donor in good health and CMV-seronegative.

The chain recombines TRBV29-1 with TRBJ1-5; 7 bases are shared with TRBD1. Germline CDR1 reads SQVTM; CDR2 reads ANQGSEA. There are 13 residues in the CDR3. The V segment lost 4 bases and the J segment 6 bases; nucleotides outside the gene matches: 6. The CDR3 loop is CSVGGGEGQPQHF. CDR3 nucleotide sequence: TGCAGCGTTGGAGGGGGCGAAGGTCAGCCCCAGCATTTT.

A single count supports this clone. The chain has TRBV7-8 and TRBJ2-7; 10 nucleotides match TRBD1. V shed 5 bases and J 9 bases; nucleotides not matched to a gene: 13. The germline CDR1 and CDR2 sequences are SGHVS and FQNEAQ. This CDR3 comprises 15 residues. DNA for the CDR3: TGTGCCAGCAGCCCTTGGACAGGGGGGCAGGAAGGGCAGTACTTC. Protein sequence: CASSPWTGGQEGQYF.

This chain uses TRBV7-3 with TRBJ1-3; 7 bases align to TRBD1. The CDR3 extends over 14 amino acids. Germline V CDR1 and CDR2: SGHTA, FQGTGA. V lost 6 bases and J lost 2; bases outside the gene matches: 4. The CDR3 DNA follows: TGTGCCAGCAGTCCCGGGACAGCTGGAAACACCATATATTTT. It specifies CASSPGTAGNTIYF.

V usage is TRBV7-2 and J usage is TRBJ2-3; D might be TRBD2 (6 bases). Between the trimmed V and J ends, which lost 0 bases and 2 bases, there was a span of 9 bases. The germline V gene encodes CDR1 SGHTA and CDR2 FQGNSA. This CDR3 is built from 15 residues. In DNA, the CDR3 is TGTGCCAGCAGCTTAGCGGCGGGATTCACAGATACGCAGTATTTT. Protein product: CASSLAAGFTDTQYF.

The chain carries TRBV18 and TRBJ1-2; 7 bases line up with TRBD1. Germline V gives CDR1 KGHSH, CDR2 LQKENI. The CDR3 extends over 13 amino acids. With V trimmed by 2 bases and J by 7 bases, 4 bases remained unmatched. The CDR3 DNA sequence: TGTGCCAGCTCACCAACAGGGGAGATTGGCTACACCTTC. Encoded protein: CASSPTGEIGYTF.

In its sample, this clone was seen a few times. V usage is TRBV28 and J usage is TRBJ2-7; TRBD2 aligns across 9 bases. Germline V gives CDR1 MDHEN, CDR2 SYDVKM. J was trimmed by 1 base and V by 2 bases; bases with no gene match: 0. The CDR3 has 14 amino acids. CDR3: CASSLLAGSYEQYF. The CDR3 bases are TGTGCCAGCAGTTTACTAGCGGGGTCCTACGAGCAGTACTTC.

This clone was found once. The genes are TRBV7-2 and TRBJ2-7; 7 positions match TRBD2. Germline values: CDR1 SGHTA, CDR2 FQGNSA. The CDR3 sequence is 14 residues long. V shed 1 base, J shed 3 bases, and the junction held 3 bases outside the gene matches. The CDR3 nucleotides read TGTGCCAGCAGCTTAGGGTCGGGGGGCTACGAGCAGTACTTC. It encodes CASSLGSGGYEQYF.

V is TRBV2 and J is TRBJ2-1, with a weak D call TRBD2 (5 bases). With 4 bases removed from V and 9 bases from J, the gap between germline ends came to 7 bases. There are 11 residues in the CDR3. Germline-derived CDR1 and CDR2 are SNHLY and FYNNEI. In DNA, the CDR3 is TGTGCCAGCAGTGGGGCGGGTGAGCAGTTCTTC. Its protein product is CASSGAGEQFF.

The V gene is TRBV28, the J gene TRBJ2-1, with TRBD1 as a possible D gene (6 bases). The CDR3 sequence is 12 residues long. Germline CDR1 reads MDHEN; CDR2 reads SYDVKM. Trimming pared 6 bases from V and 9 bases from J, leaving 12 bases between. CDR3 bases: TGTGCCAGCAGCTTACAGGGAAGTGAGCAGTTCTTC. Protein sequence: CASSLQGSEQFF.

The V gene is TRBV18, the J gene TRBJ2-3; D is unclear. The CDR3 has 15 residues. Trimming cost V 6 bases and J 1 base, with 14 bases left between them. Per germline, CDR1 KGHSH and CDR2 LQKENI. The CDR3 protein is CASSPRLVGTDTQYF. As DNA, the CDR3 is TGTGCCAGCTCGCCGAGGTTGGTTGGCACAGATACGCAGTATTTT.

V is TRBV4-3 and J is TRBJ2-1; 13 bases fit TRBD2. Germline values: CDR1 LGHNA, CDR2 YSLEER. Trimming removed 4 bases from V and 3 bases from J; junction bases left unmatched: 6. CDR3 length equals 17 residues. The CDR3, as DNA: TGCGCCAGCAGCCCAACGTGGACTAGCGGGGGCTACAATGAGCAGTTCTTC. It translates to CASSPTWTSGGYNEQFF.

The CDR3 DNA is TGCGCCAGCAGCCAAACAGGGGGCAATGAGCAGTTCTTC. This encodes CASSQTGGNEQFF. The rearrangement uses TRBV4-3 and TRBJ2-1, with 8 bases fitting TRBD1. CDR3 size: 13 residues. Per the germline V gene, CDR1 is LGHNA and CDR2 is YSLEER. J was trimmed by 6 bases and V by 2 bases; bases with no gene match: 0.

This clone was seen only a few times. CDR3: CASSIVIIPWGGNSNQPQHF. CDR3 DNA: TGTGCCAGTAGTATAGTGATCATCCCCTGGGGCGGTAATAGCAATCAGCCCCAGCATTTT. V gene TRBV19 combines with J gene TRBJ1-5, with a weak D call TRBD1 (5 bases). The CDR3 has 20 amino acids. Germline loops: CDR1 LNHDA, CDR2 SQIVND (reference sequence). V lost 1 base, J lost 0 bases, and 22 bases lay in between.

The J gene is TRBJ2-7, the V gene TRBV6-1; TRBD1 aligns across 11 bases. Germline V gene data show CDR1 as MNHNS and CDR2 as SASEGT. The V and J ends lost 6 bases and 2 bases, in that order; junction bases with no gene match: 3. The CDR3 runs 14 residues. Written as DNA, the CDR3 is TGTGCCAGCAGCCGGGACAGGGGGACCTACGAGCAGTACTTC. It codes for CASSRDRGTYEQYF.

This chain joins TRBV5-6 and TRBJ2-1; possible D gene TRBD2, 6 bases. In germline, CDR1 is SGHDT, CDR2 YYEEEE. With 1 base removed from V and 4 bases from J, the gap between germline ends came to 12 bases. This CDR3 spans 15 amino acids. The CDR3 coding sequence is TGTGCCAGCAGCTTGATGATAGCGGCTTACAATGAGCAGTTCTTC. Amino acids: CASSLMIAAYNEQFF.

This clone was picked up one time. This sequence joins TRBV4-3 and TRBJ1-2; the D is unclear. The V end was cut by 4 bases, the J end by 8 bases, with 14 bases between. Per the germline V gene, CDR1 is LGHNA and CDR2 is YSLEER. The CDR3 is 13 residues long. CDR3 nucleotides: TGCGCCAGCAGCCCGGACGGACTTGGGGGCTACACCTTC. The encoded protein is CASSPDGLGGYTF.

The chain links TRBV29-1 to TRBJ1-5; 9 bases are a match to TRBD1. The V gene end was trimmed by 5 bases and the J gene end by 4 bases; junction bases not matched to a gene: 3. The CDR3 totals 13 residues. In germline, CDR1 is SQVTM, CDR2 ANQGSEA. CDR3 residues: CSVWTGENQPQHF. The CDR3 DNA follows: TGCAGCGTTTGGACAGGGGAGAATCAGCCCCAGCATTTT.

There are a few counts of this clone. This rearrangement joins TRBV7-9 to TRBJ1-2; tentative D call: TRBD1 (6 bases). The CDR3 runs to 13 residues. CDR1 and CDR2 from the germline V gene are SEHNR and FQNEAQ (reference sequence). Trimming stripped 3 bases from V and 4 bases from J, with 9 bases between. The CDR3 loop is CASSFSGVYGYTF. The CDR3 region has the DNA TGTGCCAGCAGCTTTTCAGGGGTCTATGGCTACACCTTC. Based on the CDR3 plus reference TRBV7-9 and TRBJ1-2, the full variable domain is DTGVSQNPRHKITKRGQNVTFRCDPISEHNRLYWYRQTLGQGPEFLTYFQNEAQLEKSRLLSDRFSAERPKGSFSTLEIQRTEQGDSAMYLCASSFSGVYGYTFGSGTRLTVV.

The chain's CDR3 is CASSGNEKLFF. The DNA of the CDR3 is TGTGCCAGCAGCGGTAATGAAAAACTGTTTTTT. The chain joins TRBV2 to TRBJ1-4; D call uncertain. Trimming took off 6 bases at V and 4 bases at J, with 3 bases between the two ends. The CDR3 extends over 11 amino acids. Germline V CDR1 and CDR2: SNHLY, FYNNEI.

This clone showed up just a few times. Other DNA sequences in the sample encode the same CDR3. This CDR3 is CASSPRGDTQYF. The CDR3 coding sequence is TGTGCCAGTAGTCCCAGGGGGGATACGCAGTATTTT. The V and J genes are TRBV19 and TRBJ2-3; TRBD1 matches 7 bases. Trimming took 5 bases from V and 6 from J; bases not matched to a gene: 2. Germline V gives CDR1 LNHDA, CDR2 SQIVND (reference sequence). The CDR3 loop spans 12 amino acids.

This sequence joins TRBV7-8 and TRBJ2-1, with 7 bases lining up with TRBD2. CDR1 is SGHVS and CDR2 is FQNEAQ in the germline V gene. CDR3 size: 14 residues. The J segment lost 9 bases and the V segment lost 1 base, leaving 6 bases of the junction unmatched. The DNA for the CDR3 is TGTGCCAGCAGCTTAGGGGGAGGGCCAGTTGAGCAGTTCTTC. Encoded protein: CASSLGGGPVEQFF.

The chain links TRBV19 to TRBJ1-5, with TRBD1 as a possible D gene (5 bases). The CDR3 spans 15 residues. The germline V gene has CDR1 LNHDA and CDR2 SQIVND (reference sequence). The V gene lost 7 bases and the J gene lost 2 bases, with 15 bases spanning the gap. The CDR3 region is CASKTGEGRNQPQHF. CDR3 coding DNA: TGTGCCAGTAAAACAGGAGAAGGGCGCAATCAGCCCCAGCATTTT.

As DNA, the CDR3 is TGCAGCGTTGCTAGCGGGAGGGCCTACAATGAGCAGTTCTTC. It specifies CSVASGRAYNEQFF. This chain uses TRBV29-1 with TRBJ2-1; 12 bases are shared with TRBD2. The CDR3 spans 14 residues. Germline V gene data show CDR1 as SQVTM and CDR2 as ANQGSEA. V trimming: 4 bases; J trimming: 2 bases; junction bases outside the gene matches: 0.